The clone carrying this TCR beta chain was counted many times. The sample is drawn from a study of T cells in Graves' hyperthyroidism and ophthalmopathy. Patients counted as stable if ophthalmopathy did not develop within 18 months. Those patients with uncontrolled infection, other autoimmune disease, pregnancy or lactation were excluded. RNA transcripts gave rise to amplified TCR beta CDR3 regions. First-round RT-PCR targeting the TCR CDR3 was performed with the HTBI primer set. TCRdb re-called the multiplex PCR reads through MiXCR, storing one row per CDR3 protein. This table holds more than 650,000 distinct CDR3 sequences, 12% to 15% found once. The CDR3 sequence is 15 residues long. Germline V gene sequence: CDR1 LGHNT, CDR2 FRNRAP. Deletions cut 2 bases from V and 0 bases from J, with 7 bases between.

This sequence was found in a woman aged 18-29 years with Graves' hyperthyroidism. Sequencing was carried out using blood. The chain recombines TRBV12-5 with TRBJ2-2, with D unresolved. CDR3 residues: CASGLSAANTGELFF. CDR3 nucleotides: TGTGCTAGTGGTTTGTCGGCAGCGAACACCGGGGAGCTGTTTTTT.